The 12 T cell receptor beta chains listed next were all sequenced from one sample in a study of cytomegalovirus exposure and HLA in healthy donors. The data were produced by immunoSEQ multiplex PCR, yet TCRdb's version contains in-frame clones alone and is incomplete. Altogether some 320,000 clones are present, 75% to 90% being singletons, with the ten largest covering 1.2%. Sequencing used PBMCs. These receptors were taken from a woman aged 25-40 years in good health and CMV-seropositive.

The table lists this clone with a count of one. The chain links TRBV6-5 to TRBJ1-1; no firm D call. CDR1 is MNHEY and CDR2 is SVGAGI in the germline V gene. The CDR3 length is 10 residues. The CDR3 DNA reads TGTGCTGGGTCCGGGCGTGAAGCTTTCTTT. It encodes CAGSGREAFF.

The chain links TRBV28 to TRBJ1-5; no reliable D call. CDR1 is MDHEN and CDR2 is SYDVKM in the germline V gene. The CDR3 totals 12 residues. V was cut by 2 bases and J by 7 bases, with 6 bases left in between. The DNA for the CDR3 is TGTGCCAGCAGTTTACGGGTGCAGCCCCAGCATTTT. Its protein is CASSLRVQPQHF. The entire variable domain, with the rest obtained from reference TRBV28 and TRBJ1-5, is as follows: DVKVTQSSRYLVKRTGEKVFLECVQDMDHENMFWYRQDPGLGLRLIYFSYDVKMKEKGDIPEGYSVSREKKERFSLILESASTNQTSMYLCASSLRVQPQHFGDGTRLSIL.

A single count supports this clone. This rearrangement joins TRBV28 to TRBJ2-1; 7 nucleotides agree with TRBD2. V dropped 4 bases and J dropped 9; count of bases not matched to a gene: 9. Germline V lookup: CDR1 MDHEN, CDR2 SYDVKM. CDR3 size: 14 residues. CDR3 loop: CASSSGGRAREQFF. The CDR3, as DNA: TGTGCCAGCAGTTCCGGTGGGAGGGCCCGTGAGCAGTTCTTC.

This clone was seen only a few times. This chain joins TRBV28 and TRBJ2-7; TRBD1 agrees at 8 bases. CDR3 length: 13 amino acids. V trimming: 7 bases; J trimming: 3 bases; junction bases outside the gene matches: 5. Germline CDR1 is MDHEN and CDR2 is SYDVKM. The CDR3: CASIPGGYYEQYF. The DNA for the CDR3 is TGTGCCAGCATCCCAGGGGGCTACTACGAGCAGTACTTC.

The chain employs TRBV27 and TRBJ1-2; maybe TRBD1 (6 bases). Trimming removed 2 bases from V and 7 bases from J, with 17 bases in between. CDR1 and CDR2 (germline): MNHEY, SMNVEV (reference sequence). The CDR3 totals 15 residues. CDR3 in amino acids: CASSLGAYETGGYTF. For the CDR3, the DNA is TGTGCCAGCAGTTTAGGGGCTTACGAGACAGGTGGCTACACCTTC.

For the CDR3, the DNA is TGTGCCAGCAGCACTACCTCCAAGCCCTATGGCTACACCTTC. Translated: CASSTTSKPYGYTF. The V and J genes are TRBV6-5 and TRBJ1-2; D call uncertain. This CDR3 has 14 amino acids. V was cut by 6 bases and J by 4 bases, with 15 bases left in between. In germline, CDR1 is MNHEY, CDR2 SVGAGI.

The chain carries TRBV28 and TRBJ1-5; D may be TRBD1 (5 bases). V lost 4 bases and J lost 2, with 12 bases in between. The CDR3 is made up of 15 amino acids. The germline CDR1 and CDR2 sequences are MDHEN and SYDVKM. CDR3 DNA sequence: TGTGCCAGCAGTTCGGCAGGGAGTGGCAATCAGCCCCAGCATTTT. It specifies CASSSAGSGNQPQHF.

This clone was counted once. J is TRBJ2-1 and V is TRBV30, with D unclear. The CDR3 is 11 amino acids. Per germline, CDR1 GTSNPN and CDR2 SVGIG (reference sequence). With 5 bases removed from V and 2 bases from J, the gap between germline ends came to 4 bases. CDR3 nucleotides: TGTGCCTGGGAGACCTACAATGAGCAGTTCTTC. Protein: CAWETYNEQFF.

V gene TRBV7-9 combines with J gene TRBJ2-7; D is undetermined. The length of the CDR3 is 18 residues. Germline CDR1 SEHNR, CDR2 FQNEAQ (reference sequence). V was shortened by 2 bases and J by 2 bases, with 22 bases between the two germline ends. CDR3 region: CASSLSAMGSLIPYEQYF. Here the CDR3 DNA reads TGTGCCAGCAGCTTATCAGCCATGGGCAGCTTAATCCCCTACGAGCAGTACTTC. The full variable domain, in which reference TRBV7-9 and TRBJ2-7 provide the parts outside the CDR3, is DTGVSQNPRHKITKRGQNVTFRCDPISEHNRLYWYRQTLGQGPEFLTYFQNEAQLEKSRLLSDRFSAERPKGSFSTLEIQRTEQGDSAMYLCASSLSAMGSLIPYEQYFGPGTRLTVT.

Only one count was recorded for this clone. The chain joins TRBV6-1 to TRBJ1-3; no firm D call. V shed 4 bases and J shed 4 bases, with 17 bases lying between them. The CDR3 covers 16 residues. Germline loops: CDR1 MNHNS, CDR2 SASEGT. The CDR3, as DNA: TGTGCCAGCAGTGGGGAACCTTCTGGGAGCGGAAACACCATATATTTT. Protein product: CASSGEPSGSGNTIYF.

The chain is built from TRBV5-4 and TRBJ1-4; D not resolved. The germline V and J ends were trimmed by 0 bases and 8 bases, with 5 bases remaining between them. Looked up from germline, CDR1 is SGHNT and CDR2 is YYREEE (reference sequence). This CDR3 region has 12 residues. Here the CDR3 reads CASSLVGEKLFF. The CDR3 coding sequence is TGTGCCAGCAGCTTGGTAGGGGAAAAACTGTTTTTT.

The genes are TRBV7-6 and TRBJ2-1, with a weak D call TRBD1 (6 bases). The length of the CDR3 is 13 residues. Trimming shortened V by 1 base and J by 8 bases, and 9 bases separated the two germline ends. Per the germline V gene, CDR1 is SGHVS and CDR2 is FNYEAQ. This CDR3 reads CASSLGGGDEQFF. CDR3 bases: TGTGCCAGCAGCTTAGGTGGGGGCGATGAGCAGTTCTTC.